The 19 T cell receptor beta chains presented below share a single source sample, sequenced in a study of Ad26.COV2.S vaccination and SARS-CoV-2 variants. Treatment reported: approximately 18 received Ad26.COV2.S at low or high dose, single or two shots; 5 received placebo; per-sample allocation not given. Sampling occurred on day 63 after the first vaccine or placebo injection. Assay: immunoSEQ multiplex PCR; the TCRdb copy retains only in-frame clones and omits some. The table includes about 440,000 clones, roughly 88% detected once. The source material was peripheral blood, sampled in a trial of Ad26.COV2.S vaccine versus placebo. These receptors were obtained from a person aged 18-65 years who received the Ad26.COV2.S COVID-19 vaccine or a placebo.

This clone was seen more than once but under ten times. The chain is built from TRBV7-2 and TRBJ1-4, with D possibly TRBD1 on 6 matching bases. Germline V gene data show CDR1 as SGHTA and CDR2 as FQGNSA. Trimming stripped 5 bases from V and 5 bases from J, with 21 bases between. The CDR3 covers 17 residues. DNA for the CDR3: TGTGCCAGCAGCCCCAGCGGAGGGACCACAGGGAATGAAAAACTGTTTTTT. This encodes CASSPSGGTTGNEKLFF.

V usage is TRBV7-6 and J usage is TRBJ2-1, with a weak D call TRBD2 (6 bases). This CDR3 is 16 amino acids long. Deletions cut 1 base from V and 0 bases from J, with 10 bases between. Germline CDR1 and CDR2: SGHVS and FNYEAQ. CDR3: CASSLVGGSSYNEQFF. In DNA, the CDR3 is TGTGCCAGCAGCTTAGTCGGGGGAAGCTCCTACAATGAGCAGTTCTTC.

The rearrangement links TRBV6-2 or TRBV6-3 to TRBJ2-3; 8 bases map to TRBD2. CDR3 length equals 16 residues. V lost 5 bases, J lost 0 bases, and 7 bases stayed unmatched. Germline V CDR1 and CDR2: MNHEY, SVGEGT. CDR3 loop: CASSGAASGSTDTQYF. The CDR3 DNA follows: TGTGCCAGCAGTGGCGCCGCTAGCGGGAGCACAGATACGCAGTATTTT.

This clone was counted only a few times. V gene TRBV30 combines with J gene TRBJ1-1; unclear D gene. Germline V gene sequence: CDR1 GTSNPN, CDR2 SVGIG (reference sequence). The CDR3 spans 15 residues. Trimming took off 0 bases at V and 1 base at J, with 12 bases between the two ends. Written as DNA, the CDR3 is TGTGCCTGGAGTGTAGGAGACACGGCGAACACTGAAGCTTTCTTT. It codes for CAWSVGDTANTEAFF.

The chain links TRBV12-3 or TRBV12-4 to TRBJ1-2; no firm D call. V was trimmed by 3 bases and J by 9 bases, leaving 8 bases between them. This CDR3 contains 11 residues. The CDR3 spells CASSLDRSYTF. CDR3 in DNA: TGTGCCAGCAGTTTGGATAGGAGCTACACCTTC.

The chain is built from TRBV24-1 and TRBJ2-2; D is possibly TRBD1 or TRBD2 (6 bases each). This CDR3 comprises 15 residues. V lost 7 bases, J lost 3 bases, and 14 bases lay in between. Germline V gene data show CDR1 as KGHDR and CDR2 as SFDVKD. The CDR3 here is CATRGPGADTGELFF. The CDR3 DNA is TGTGCCACCAGGGGGCCGGGGGCGGACACCGGGGAGCTGTTTTTT.

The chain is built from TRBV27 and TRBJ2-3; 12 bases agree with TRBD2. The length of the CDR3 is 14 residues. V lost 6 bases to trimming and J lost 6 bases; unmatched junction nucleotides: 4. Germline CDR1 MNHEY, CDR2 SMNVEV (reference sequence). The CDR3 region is CASRTSGRIDTQYF. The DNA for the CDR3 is TGTGCCAGCAGGACTAGCGGGAGAATTGATACGCAGTATTTT.

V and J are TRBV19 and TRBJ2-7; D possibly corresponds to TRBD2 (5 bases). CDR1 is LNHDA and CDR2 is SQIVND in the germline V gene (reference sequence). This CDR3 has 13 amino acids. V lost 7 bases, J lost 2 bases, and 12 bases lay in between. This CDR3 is CASKAGRTYEQYF. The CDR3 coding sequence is TGTGCCAGTAAGGCGGGCCGAACCTACGAGCAGTACTTC.

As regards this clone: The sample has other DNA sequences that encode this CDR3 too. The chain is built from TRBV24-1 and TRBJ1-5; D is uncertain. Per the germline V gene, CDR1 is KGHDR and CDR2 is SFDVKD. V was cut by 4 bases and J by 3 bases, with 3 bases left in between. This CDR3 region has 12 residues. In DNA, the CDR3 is TGTGCCACCAGTGACTCCAATCAGCCCCAGCATTTT. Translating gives CATSDSNQPQHF.

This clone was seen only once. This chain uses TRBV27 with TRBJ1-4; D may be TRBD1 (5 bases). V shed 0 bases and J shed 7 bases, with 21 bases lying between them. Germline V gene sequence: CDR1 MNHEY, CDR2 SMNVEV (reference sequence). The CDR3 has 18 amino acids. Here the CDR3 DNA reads TGTGCCAGCAGTTTATCTTCGGTCGCGGGCAGGGTTGGTGAAAAACTGTTTTTT. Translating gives CASSLSSVAGRVGEKLFF.

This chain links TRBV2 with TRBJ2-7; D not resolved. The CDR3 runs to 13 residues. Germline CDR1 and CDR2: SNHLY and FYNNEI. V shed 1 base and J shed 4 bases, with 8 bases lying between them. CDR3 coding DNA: TGTGCCAGCAGTGAAGAGAGACTGTACGAGCAGTACTTC. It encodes CASSEERLYEQYF.

The CDR3 spells CASSKECSGRENEQFF. CDR3 sequence (DNA): TGTGCCAGCAGCAAAGAGTGTAGCGGGAGGGAGAATGAGCAGTTCTTC. The rearrangement uses TRBV21-1 and TRBJ2-1; the table assigns TRBD2, which was not confirmed against the DNA. TRBV21-1 is shown as a pseudogene. This CDR3 has 16 residues.

The CDR3 sequence is CASSVGGYETQYF. The DNA for the CDR3 is TGTGCCAGCAGCGTAGGGGGGTACGAGACCCAGTACTTC. The chain recombines TRBV9 with TRBJ2-5, with D perhaps assigned TRBD1 or TRBD2 (5 bases each). V lost 0 bases, J lost 5 bases, and 8 bases lay in between. CDR1 is SGDLS, CDR2 YYNGEE, per germline. The CDR3 spans 13 residues.

The CDR3 DNA reads TGTGCCAGCAGCCCACCACCTACGAACACCGGGGAGCTGTTTTTT. The encoded protein is CASSPPPTNTGELFF. J is TRBJ2-2 and V is TRBV7-6; D not certain. The CDR3 consists of 15 residues. Germline CDR1 SGHVS, CDR2 FNYEAQ. V lost 5 bases to trimming and J lost 0 bases, with 10 bases between them.

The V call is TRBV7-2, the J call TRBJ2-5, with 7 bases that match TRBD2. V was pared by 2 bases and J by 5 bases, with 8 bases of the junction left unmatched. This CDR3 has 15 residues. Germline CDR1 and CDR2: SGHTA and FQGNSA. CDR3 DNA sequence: TGTGCCAGCAGCTTAACCCGTGGGAGGGATGAGACCCAGTACTTC. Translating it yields CASSLTRGRDETQYF.

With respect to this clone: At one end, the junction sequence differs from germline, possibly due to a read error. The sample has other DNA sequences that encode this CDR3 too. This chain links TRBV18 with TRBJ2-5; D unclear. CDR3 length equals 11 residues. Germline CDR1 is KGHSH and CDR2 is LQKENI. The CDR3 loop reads CASSPQETQYF. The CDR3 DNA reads TGTGCCAGCTCTCCACAAGAGACCCAGTACTTC.

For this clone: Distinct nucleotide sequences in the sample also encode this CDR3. DNA of the CDR3: TGTGCCAGCAGCCAAGATAGCGCCGGGTCCTCTGGAAACACCATATATTTT. Its translation: CASSQDSAGSSGNTIYF. The rearrangement joins TRBV4-2 to TRBJ1-3, with D uncertain. The CDR3 has 17 residues. Trimming took off 0 bases at V and 0 bases at J, with 12 bases between the two ends. Germline V gene lookup returns CDR1 LGHNA and CDR2 YNFKEQ.

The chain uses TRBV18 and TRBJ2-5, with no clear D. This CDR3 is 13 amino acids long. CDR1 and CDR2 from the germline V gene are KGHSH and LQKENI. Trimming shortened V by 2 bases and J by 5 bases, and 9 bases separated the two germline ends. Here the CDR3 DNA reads TGTGCCAGCTCACCAATTGGGCTTGAGACCCAGTACTTC. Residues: CASSPIGLETQYF.

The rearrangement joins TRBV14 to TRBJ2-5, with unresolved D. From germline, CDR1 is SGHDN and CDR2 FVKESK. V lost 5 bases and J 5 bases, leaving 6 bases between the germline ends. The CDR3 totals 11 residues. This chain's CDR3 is CASSYEETQYF. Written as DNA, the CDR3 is TGTGCCAGCAGCTATGAGGAGACCCAGTACTTC.